This T cell receptor beta chain was recorded in a study of human T cells and chemical hapten exposure. Notes on the study in general: TCRs at a frequency above 1 in 1000 stayed unchanged with DPC sensitization.

For this clonotype: What it binds is unknown.

There are 13 residues in the CDR3. Germline-derived CDR1 and CDR2 are SQVTM and ANQGSEA. Described time point: pre-sensitization, week 0. Specified treatment: therapeutic diphenylcyclopropenone sensitization with weekly scalp DPC. Each cDNA molecule in the library carried unique molecular identifiers. TCRdb used MiXCR to reprocess the RACE reads, holding one entry per CDR3 protein. The sample lists about 180,000 distinct CDR3 sequences; approximately 31% were seen once. V is TRBV29-1 and J is TRBJ2-1, with D tentatively TRBD1 or TRBD2 (6 bases each). Here the sequenced sample was whole blood, taken in connection with sensitization to the hapten diphenylcyclopropenone (DPC). The TCR sequence derives from a woman in her twenties or thirties with alopecia areata. Some clones in this sample may be carry-over from other donors' samples. The CDR3 DNA is TGCAGAGCAGGGGCCGGGGGCCCGGGTGAGCAGTTCTTC. Its protein product is CRAGAGGPGEQFF.